This T cell receptor beta chain was found in a study of PD-1 blockade in mismatch repair-deficient tumors. Findings and caveats of the study: Tumor-resident clones, often undetectable pretreatment in blood, expanded then contracted after pembrolizumab.

On this clone: The antigen is unknown.

This CDR3 has 17 amino acids. Per germline, CDR1 MDHEN and CDR2 SYDVKM. After removal of 1 base from V and 8 bases from J, the junction contained 10 bases not matched to a gene. All patients were mismatch repair deficient, assessed by either PCR or immunohistochemistry. Some clones are missing from TCRdb's copy, which holds only in-frame ones; the method was immunoSEQ multiplex PCR. Among under 150,000 clones listed, approximately 86% were seen once. The material sequenced was peripheral blood, taken 44 weeks after starting pembrolizumab. The chain recombines TRBV28 with TRBJ1-4; 10 bases are shared with TRBD1. The receptor's source is an adult with mismatch repair-deficient cancer. Written as DNA, the CDR3 is TGTGCCAGCAGTTTATATCTGGACAGGGGGGATTTCGAAAAACTGTTTTTT. Translation: CASSLYLDRGDFEKLFF.